These 28 T cell receptor beta chains originate from one sample sequenced in a study of T-cell memory formation after mild COVID-19. Each CDR3 protein is one row after TCRdb ran MiXCR on the 5' RACE reads. This table holds roughly 130,000 distinct CDR3 sequences, roughly 6.2% found once. Input material: PBMCs or a T cell subset sorted from them (not recorded which). Source of these receptors: an adult woman who had mild COVID-19 (a few samples of this study predate the infection). Cell type and time point are not known.

This clonotype was counted between two and nine times. The chain couples TRBV5-1 to TRBJ2-5; TRBD1 matches 7 bases. The V and J ends lost 4 bases and 4 bases, in that order; junction bases with no gene match: 4. Germline CDR1 reads SGHRS; CDR2 reads YFSETQ. This CDR3 region has 13 residues. CDR3: CASSRQGIETQYF. DNA of the CDR3: TGCGCCAGCAGCCGACAGGGCATAGAGACCCAGTACTTC.

This clonotype was detected only a few times. The chain links TRBV5-1 to TRBJ1-2, with TRBD1 as a possible D gene (6 bases). The V gene lost 6 bases and the J gene lost 1 base, with 10 bases spanning the gap. Germline lookup yields CDR1 SGHRS and CDR2 YFSETQ. The CDR3 covers 13 residues. CDR3 in amino acids: CASTQGLNYGYTF. CDR3 DNA sequence: TGCGCCAGCACGCAGGGGCTTAACTATGGCTACACCTTC.

This clonotype was detected a few times. The V and J genes are TRBV27 and TRBJ2-7, with a possible D match to TRBD1 (5 bases). The CDR3 spans 14 residues. In germline, CDR1 is MNHEY, CDR2 SMNVEV (reference sequence). The V end lost 6 bases, the J end lost 1 base, and 13 bases lay between the germline ends. The CDR3, as DNA: TGTGCCAGCAGAGACAGAAAGCAATCCTACGAGCAGTACTTC. Translated, it gives CASRDRKQSYEQYF.

The chain combines TRBV4-3 with TRBJ2-6; D is ambiguous. V lost 1 base and J 4 bases, leaving 17 bases between the germline ends. Germline assignment: CDR1 LGHNA and CDR2 YSLEER. The CDR3 loop spans 18 amino acids. The CDR3 sequence: CASSQARQCVLGANVLTF. The DNA of the CDR3 is TGCGCCAGCAGCCAAGCCCGGCAGTGTGTACTCGGGGCCAACGTCCTGACTTTC.

This clonotype was seen at least ten times. The chain is built from TRBV12-3 or TRBV12-4 and TRBJ1-2, with no clear D. Trimming removed 5 bases from V and 7 bases from J, with 11 bases in between. The CDR3 is made up of 12 amino acids. CDR3 amino acids: CASSLGGSGYTF. The CDR3, as DNA: TGTGCCAGCAGTCTGGGTGGGAGTGGCTACACCTTC.

At least ten counts were recorded for this clonotype. The V and J genes are TRBV10-3 and TRBJ2-7; D call uncertain. Trimming removed 6 bases from V and 3 bases from J, with 9 bases in between. The CDR3 covers 12 residues. Per the germline V gene, CDR1 is ENHRY and CDR2 is SYGVKD. CDR3 coding DNA: TGTGCCATCAGGACACCGAGCTACGAGCAGTACTTC. Encoded protein: CAIRTPSYEQYF.

The V and J genes are TRBV6-6 and TRBJ2-2; 8 positions agree with TRBD1. The germline V gene has CDR1 MNHNY and CDR2 SVGAGI (reference sequence). The CDR3 has 15 amino acids. V shed 8 bases, J shed 2 bases, and the junction held 7 bases outside the gene matches. CDR3 protein: CASSGTGDNTGELFF. CDR3 DNA sequence: TGTGCCAGCTCCGGGACAGGAGATAACACCGGGGAGCTGTTTTTT.

The chain couples TRBV20-1 to TRBJ2-2; the match to TRBD1 covers 8 bases. J lost 1 base, V lost 5 bases, and 3 bases had no gene match. This CDR3 is 14 amino acids long. Germline CDR1 and CDR2: DFQATT and SNEGSKA (reference sequence). DNA of the CDR3: TGCAGTGCTTACGGGACAGGGAACACCGGGGAGCTGTTTTTT. Translation gives CSAYGTGNTGELFF.

This chain uses TRBV5-5 with TRBJ1-1; D unclear. The CDR3 has 12 residues. The germline V and J ends were trimmed by 0 bases and 11 bases, with 11 bases remaining between them. CDR1 SGHKS and CDR2 YYEKEE come from the germline V gene (reference sequence). CDR3 sequence reads: CASSLGLDPAFF. The CDR3 DNA reads TGTGCCAGCAGCTTGGGACTCGACCCGGCTTTCTTT.

This chain uses TRBV15 with TRBJ2-7; D is undetermined. Trimming took off 0 bases at V and 9 bases at J, with 9 bases between the two ends. The CDR3 has 12 amino acids. Germline V gene data show CDR1 as LNHNV and CDR2 as YYDKDF (reference sequence). CDR3 sequence (DNA): TGTGCCACCAGCAGAGATAAGAGTGGGCAGTACTTC. Its translation is CATSRDKSGQYF. The complete variable domain, with remaining parts taken from reference TRBV15 and TRBJ2-7, reads DAMVIQNPRYQVTQFGKPVTLSCSQTLNHNVMYWYQQKSSQAPKLLFHYYDKDFNNEADTPDNFQSRRPNTSFCFLDIRSPGLGDTAMYLCATSRDKSGQYFGPGTRLTVT.

In its sample, this clonotype ranks as medium-sized. The chain carries TRBV12-3 or TRBV12-4 and TRBJ2-7, with no clear D. Trimming cost V 5 bases and J 3 bases, with 11 bases left between them. The CDR3 spans 13 residues. The CDR3 DNA reads as TGTGCCAGCAGTCTTACAAGATACTACGAGCAGTACTTC. Translating it yields CASSLTRYYEQYF.

This clonotype was counted only a few times. The DNA of the CDR3 is TGTGCCAGCAGTTTAAGTAGGAGGGGGCTAGGGCCAGGAGGGGCCAACGTCCTGACTTTC. Translating gives CASSLSRRGLGPGGANVLTF. V gene TRBV12-3 or TRBV12-4 combines with J gene TRBJ2-6, with a weak D call TRBD1 (7 bases). The V end lost 2 bases, the J end lost 4 bases, and 24 bases lay between the germline ends. The CDR3 is 20 amino acids.

The chain couples TRBV7-9 to TRBJ1-4; D ambiguous. Trimming took off 2 bases at V and 0 bases at J, with 4 bases between the two ends. The germline CDR1 and CDR2 sequences are SEHNR and FQNEAQ (reference sequence). The CDR3 loop spans 14 amino acids. This chain's CDR3 is CASSLIATNEKLFF. The CDR3 bases are TGTGCCAGCAGCTTAATTGCAACTAATGAAAAACTGTTTTTT.

This clonotype has more than one count but fewer than ten. V and J are TRBV9 and TRBJ1-3; 8 nucleotides align to TRBD1. Looked up from germline, CDR1 is SGDLS and CDR2 is YYNGEE. The ends lost 3 bases at V and 7 bases at J; junction bases unmatched: 6. This CDR3 contains 14 residues. The CDR3 nucleotides are TGTGCCAGCAGCGCTGAGGACAGGGCCAACACCATATATTTT. Translated, it gives CASSAEDRANTIYF.

In this sample, this clonotype turned up a few times. In DNA, the CDR3 is TGCAGCGTGCGACTAGCGGGGGCCTACGAGCAGTACTTC. Translated: CSVRLAGAYEQYF. The chain uses TRBV29-1 and TRBJ2-7, with 12 bases that match TRBD2. Germline V CDR1 and CDR2: SQVTM, ANQGSEA. This CDR3 has 13 amino acids. Trimming removed 6 bases from V and 2 bases from J; junction bases left unmatched: 2.

This clonotype has a handful of counts. V usage is TRBV5-1 and J usage is TRBJ1-6; possibly TRBD1 for D (5 bases). The CDR3 contains 14 residues. In germline, CDR1 is SGHRS, CDR2 YFSETQ. V lost 2 bases and J lost 9, with 12 bases in between. The CDR3 DNA reads TGCGCCAGCAGCTTACGGCAGGGAAGTTCACCCCTCCACTTT. It specifies CASSLRQGSSPLHF.

This clonotype was counted many times. V is TRBV20-1 and J is TRBJ2-1; 11 bases match TRBD2. CDR1 and CDR2 from the germline V gene are DFQATT and SNEGSKA (reference sequence). V dropped 3 bases and J dropped 2; count of bases not matched to a gene: 6. CDR3 length equals 16 residues. The CDR3 reads CSASETSGIAYNEQFF. In nucleotides, the CDR3 is TGCAGTGCTAGTGAGACTAGCGGGATCGCCTACAATGAGCAGTTCTTC.

This clonotype has at least ten counts. The J gene is TRBJ2-7, the V gene TRBV28; 7 bases align to TRBD1. Germline CDR1 MDHEN, CDR2 SYDVKM. The CDR3 sequence is 16 residues long. J was trimmed by 2 bases and V by 3 bases; bases with no gene match: 10. CDR3 residues: CASSFTNLGQPYEQYF. The CDR3 DNA reads TGTGCCAGCAGTTTTACAAACCTGGGACAGCCCTACGAGCAGTACTTC.

This clonotype was counted many times. V is TRBV5-1 and J is TRBJ2-1, with D perhaps TRBD2 (6 bases). Trimming removed 5 bases from V and 5 bases from J, with 17 bases in between. The CDR3 runs 15 residues. The germline gives CDR1 SGHRS, CDR2 YFSETQ. CDR3 DNA sequence: TGCGCCAGCAGTTCATCGGGACTGAGGGACAATGAGCAGTTCTTC. It specifies CASSSSGLRDNEQFF.

This clonotype was counted between two and nine times. This rearrangement joins TRBV5-4 to TRBJ2-4; either TRBD1 or TRBD2 may fit D (6 bases each). V dropped 4 bases and J dropped 7 bases, with 15 bases sitting between them. This CDR3 comprises 14 residues. Germline lookup yields CDR1 SGHNT and CDR2 YYREEE (reference sequence). CDR3 nucleotide sequence: TGTGCCAGCAGCGAGGGGGGACGACAGAACATTCAGTACTTC. Translated: CASSEGGRQNIQYF. The complete variable domain, with remaining parts taken from reference TRBV5-4 and TRBJ2-4, reads ETGVTQSPTHLIKTRGQQVTLRCSSQSGHNTVSWYQQALGQGPQFIFQYYREEENGRGNFPPRFSGLQFPNYSSELNVNALELDDSALYLCASSEGGRQNIQYFGAGTRLSVL.

The rearrangement joins TRBV6-1 to TRBJ1-2; D call uncertain. Trimming pared 1 base from V and 7 bases from J, leaving 13 bases between. Germline V lookup: CDR1 MNHNS, CDR2 SASEGT. The CDR3 contains 14 residues. CDR3 in amino acids: CASSEVLVGTGYTF. CDR3 coding DNA: TGTGCCAGCAGTGAAGTCCTGGTTGGCACTGGCTACACCTTC.

The V call is TRBV20-1, the J call TRBJ2-1, with TRBD2 matching over 9 bases. The CDR3 is made up of 15 amino acids. The J segment lost 8 bases and the V segment lost 0 bases, leaving 8 bases of the junction unmatched. Germline CDR1 DFQATT, CDR2 SNEGSKA (reference sequence). The CDR3 coding sequence is TGCAGTGCTAGAGAGGGTAGCGGGAGTTCCGATGAGCAGTTCTTC. This gives the protein CSAREGSGSSDEQFF.

The genes are TRBV5-1 and TRBJ2-1, with D perhaps TRBD2 (5 bases). This CDR3 comprises 15 residues. V was cut by 5 bases and J by 1 base, with 13 bases left in between. Germline V gene sequence: CDR1 SGHRS, CDR2 YFSETQ. The CDR3, as DNA: TGCGCCAGCAGGGGAGTGATAGCGTCCTACAATGAGCAGTTCTTC. This encodes CASRGVIASYNEQFF.

This clonotype has ten or more counts. The J gene is TRBJ2-5, the V gene TRBV7-8, with D maybe TRBD1 (6 bases). Germline V gives CDR1 SGHVS, CDR2 FQNEAQ. The CDR3 has 13 residues. Trimming shortened V by 6 bases and J by 5 bases, and 13 bases separated the two germline ends. Here the CDR3 DNA reads TGTGCCAGCAGTTACAGGGTTGGGGAGACCCAGTACTTC. Residues: CASSYRVGETQYF.

The chain combines TRBV25-1 with TRBJ2-6; 11 bases are shared with TRBD1. There are 21 residues in the CDR3. CDR1 and CDR2 (germline): MGHDK, SYGVNS. Trimming cost V 4 bases and J 2 bases; bases outside gene matches: 16. CDR3: CASSAIPGQGDLGAGANVLTF. CDR3 DNA sequence: TGTGCCAGCAGTGCGATTCCGGGACAGGGGGACCTAGGCGCTGGGGCCAACGTCCTGACTTTC.

There are many counts of this clonotype. This chain joins TRBV20-1 and TRBJ1-6; 7 nucleotides align to TRBD1. The trim removed 6 bases at V and 6 bases at J, leaving 8 bases unmatched. There are 14 residues in the CDR3. Germline CDR1 reads DFQATT; CDR2 reads SNEGSKA (reference sequence). The CDR3 bases are TGCAGTGCCAATACCAGGGGGGCTAATTCACCCCTCCACTTT. Translating gives CSANTRGANSPLHF.

The genes are TRBV18 and TRBJ2-3; 9 bases align to TRBD2. Trimming cost V 4 bases and J 1 base; bases outside gene matches: 0. Germline CDR1 KGHSH, CDR2 LQKENI. This CDR3 region has 14 residues. Here the CDR3 DNA reads TGTGCCAGCTCACGGACTAGCGGCACAGATACGCAGTATTTT. As protein: CASSRTSGTDTQYF.

The chain has TRBV19 and TRBJ1-5, with D uncertain. Germline values: CDR1 LNHDA, CDR2 SQIVND (reference sequence). Trimming left V 3 bases short and J 2 bases short, with 11 bases between. The CDR3 is 15 amino acids. CDR3 in amino acids: CASSIFPGRNQPQHF. CDR3 nucleotides: TGTGCCAGTAGTATCTTTCCAGGACGCAATCAGCCCCAGCATTTT.